This passage covers 2 T cell receptor beta chains from one sample sequenced in a study of EBV T-cell therapy then PD-1 blockade in nasopharyngeal carcinoma (dated by TCRdb to about 2021). No antigen has been identified for these receptors. The method was the immunoSEQ multiplex PCR assay. In its TCRdb copy, this immuneACCESS table keeps in-frame sequences only and misses some clones. Where compared with another copy, unresolved V genes explain less than half of these, and the others have no known cause. Present in this sample are approximately 22,000 clones, 84% of which were seen just once. Of the sample, more than 25% is held by the ten largest clones. The time point label, read with the paper, signifies: 266 days after commencement of treatment, after nivolumab therapy. The treatment or condition label, as the study defines it: AdE1-LMPpoly-expanded autologous EBV-specific T-cell therapy followed by anti-PD-1 nivolumab.

The input for sequencing was CD8+ T cells from blood, taken around day 260 from a patient whose treatment included autologous EBV-specific T cells and nivolumab. These receptors all stem from a middle-aged man with nasopharyngeal carcinoma.

Details on this clone: Distinct nucleotide sequences in the sample also encode this CDR3. The J gene is TRBJ1-5, the V gene TRBV6-2 or TRBV6-3; D gene uncertain. The CDR3 contains 14 residues. V was trimmed by 1 base and J by 0 bases, leaving 4 bases between them. CDR1 and CDR2 from the germline V gene are MNHEY and SVGEGT. The CDR3 reads CASSYWGSNQPQHF. In DNA, the CDR3 is TGTGCCAGCAGTTACTGGGGTAGCAATCAGCCCCAGCATTTT.

The V gene is TRBV9, the J gene TRBJ1-5; D not certain. The CDR3 extends over 13 amino acids. Trimming shortened V by 4 bases and J by 4 bases, and 9 bases separated the two germline ends. Germline V CDR1 and CDR2: SGDLS, YYNGEE. The CDR3 bases are TGTGCCAGCAGCCCCCTGGGGAATCAGCCCCAGCATTTT. This encodes CASSPLGNQPQHF.